This T cell receptor (beta chain) emerged from a study of blood T cell repertoires in COVID-19. From germline, CDR1 is MDHEN and CDR2 SYDVKM. The CDR3 is 15 amino acids. Trimming took 7 bases from V and 0 from J; bases not matched to a gene: 9. Original methodology: Reference gene primer amplification gave estimated nucleated cell counts. The method was immunoSEQ multiplex PCR; TCRdb's version includes in-frame clones alone and lacks a portion of them. The D gene and trimming were derived from the DNA, and the V and J assignments and clone size from that table. The table has some 330,000 clones, approximately 89% seen once; the top ten hold around 2%.

Sequencing was carried out using PBMCs or T cells enriched from blood (not recorded which). The receptor was derived from a man between 35 and 55 years old in a cohort exposed to, infected with or recovered from COVID-19 (not recorded which). The chain employs TRBV28 and TRBJ2-7; 7 nucleotides align to TRBD1. DNA of the CDR3: TGTGCCAGCACCCACCCCAACAGGGGCTCCTACGAGCAGTACTTC. Translated: CASTHPNRGSYEQYF.